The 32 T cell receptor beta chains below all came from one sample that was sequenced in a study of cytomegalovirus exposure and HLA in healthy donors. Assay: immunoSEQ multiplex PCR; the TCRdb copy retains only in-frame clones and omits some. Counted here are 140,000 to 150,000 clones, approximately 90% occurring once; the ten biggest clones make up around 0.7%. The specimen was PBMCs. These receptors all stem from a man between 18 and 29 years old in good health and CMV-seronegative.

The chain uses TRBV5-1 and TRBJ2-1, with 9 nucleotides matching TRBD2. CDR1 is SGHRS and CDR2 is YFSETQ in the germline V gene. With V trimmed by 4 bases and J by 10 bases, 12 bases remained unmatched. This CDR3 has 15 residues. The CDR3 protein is CASSLLAGEPSEQFF. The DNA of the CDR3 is TGCGCCAGCAGCCTCTTAGCGGGGGAACCCTCGGAGCAGTTCTTC. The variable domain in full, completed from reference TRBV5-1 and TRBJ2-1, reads KAGVTQTPRYLIKTRGQQVTLSCSPISGHRSVSWYQQTPGQGLQFLFEYFSETQRNKGNFPGRFSGRQFSNSRSEMNVSTLELGDSALYLCASSLLAGEPSEQFFGPGTRLTVL.

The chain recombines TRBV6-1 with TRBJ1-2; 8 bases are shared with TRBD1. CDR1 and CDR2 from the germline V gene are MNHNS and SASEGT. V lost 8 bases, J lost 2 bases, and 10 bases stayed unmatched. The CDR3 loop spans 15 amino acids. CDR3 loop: CASGRDRPSNYGYTF. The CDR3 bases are TGTGCCAGCGGGAGGGACAGGCCCTCCAACTATGGCTACACCTTC.

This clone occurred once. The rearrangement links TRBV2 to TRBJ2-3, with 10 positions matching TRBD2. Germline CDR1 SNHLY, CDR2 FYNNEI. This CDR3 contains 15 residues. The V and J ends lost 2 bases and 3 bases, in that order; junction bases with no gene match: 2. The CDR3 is CASSEPGLATDTQYF. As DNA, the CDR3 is TGTGCCAGCAGTGAACCGGGACTAGCGACAGATACGCAGTATTTT.

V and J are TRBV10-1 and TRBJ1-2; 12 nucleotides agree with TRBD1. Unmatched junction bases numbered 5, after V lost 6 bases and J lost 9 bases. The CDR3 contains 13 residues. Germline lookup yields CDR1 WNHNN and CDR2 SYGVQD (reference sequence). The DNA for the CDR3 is TGCGCCAGCAGCAGTGGGACAGGGGGCCGCTACACCTTC. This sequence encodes CASSSGTGGRYTF.

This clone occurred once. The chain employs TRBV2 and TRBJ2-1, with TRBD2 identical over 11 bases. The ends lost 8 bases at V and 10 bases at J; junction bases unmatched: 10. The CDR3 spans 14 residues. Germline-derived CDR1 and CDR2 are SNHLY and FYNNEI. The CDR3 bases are TGTGCCAGCGAGAGTACTAGCGGGAGTTGGGAGCAGTTCTTC. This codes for CASESTSGSWEQFF.

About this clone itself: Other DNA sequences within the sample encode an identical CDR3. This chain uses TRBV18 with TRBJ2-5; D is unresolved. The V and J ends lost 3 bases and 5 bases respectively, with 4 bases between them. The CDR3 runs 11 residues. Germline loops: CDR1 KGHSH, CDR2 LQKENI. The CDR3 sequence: CASSPRETQYF. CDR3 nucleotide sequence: TGTGCCAGCTCACCTCGGGAGACCCAGTACTTC.

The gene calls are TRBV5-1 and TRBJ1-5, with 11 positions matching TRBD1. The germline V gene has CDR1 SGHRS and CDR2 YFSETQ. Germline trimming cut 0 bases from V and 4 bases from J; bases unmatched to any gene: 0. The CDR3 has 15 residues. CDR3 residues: CASSLGDRGNQPQHF. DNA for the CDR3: TGCGCCAGCAGCTTGGGGGACAGGGGGAATCAGCCCCAGCATTTT.

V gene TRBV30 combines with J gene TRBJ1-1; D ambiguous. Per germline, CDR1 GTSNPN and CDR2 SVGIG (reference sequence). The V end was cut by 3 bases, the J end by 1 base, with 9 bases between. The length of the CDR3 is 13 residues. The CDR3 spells CAWSQQPNTEAFF. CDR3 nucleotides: TGTGCCTGGAGCCAACAGCCGAACACTGAAGCTTTCTTT.

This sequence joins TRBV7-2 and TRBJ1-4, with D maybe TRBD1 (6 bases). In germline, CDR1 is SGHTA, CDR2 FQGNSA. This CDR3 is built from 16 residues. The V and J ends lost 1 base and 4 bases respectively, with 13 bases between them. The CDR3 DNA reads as TGTGCCAGCAGCTTAGAGCCTTCAGGGGTTAATGAAAAACTGTTTTTT. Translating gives CASSLEPSGVNEKLFF.

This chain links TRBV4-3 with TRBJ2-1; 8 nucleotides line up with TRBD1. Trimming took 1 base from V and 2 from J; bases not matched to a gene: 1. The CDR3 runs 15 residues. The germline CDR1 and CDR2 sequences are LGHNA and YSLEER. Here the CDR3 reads CASSQATGAYNEQFF. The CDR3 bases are TGCGCCAGCAGCCAAGCGACAGGGGCCTACAATGAGCAGTTCTTC.

This CDR3 is CASSVDNHDTEAFF. In DNA, the CDR3 is TGTGCCAGTAGTGTTGACAACCATGACACTGAAGCTTTCTTT. The rearrangement links TRBV19 to TRBJ1-1; no clear D gene. CDR3 length: 14 amino acids. The germline V and J ends were trimmed by 5 bases and 3 bases, with 13 bases remaining between them. Germline V gene data show CDR1 as LNHDA and CDR2 as SQIVND (reference sequence).

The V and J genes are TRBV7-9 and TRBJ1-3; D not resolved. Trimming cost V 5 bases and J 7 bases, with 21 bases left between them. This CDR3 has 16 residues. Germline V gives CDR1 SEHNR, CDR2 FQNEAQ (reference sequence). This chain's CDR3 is CASSGSPSIPGNTIYF. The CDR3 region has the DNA TGTGCCAGCAGCGGATCCCCCTCAATCCCCGGGAACACCATATATTTT. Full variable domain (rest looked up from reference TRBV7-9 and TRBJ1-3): DTGVSQNPRHKITKRGQNVTFRCDPISEHNRLYWYRQTLGQGPEFLTYFQNEAQLEKSRLLSDRFSAERPKGSFSTLEIQRTEQGDSAMYLCASSGSPSIPGNTIYFGEGSWLTVV.

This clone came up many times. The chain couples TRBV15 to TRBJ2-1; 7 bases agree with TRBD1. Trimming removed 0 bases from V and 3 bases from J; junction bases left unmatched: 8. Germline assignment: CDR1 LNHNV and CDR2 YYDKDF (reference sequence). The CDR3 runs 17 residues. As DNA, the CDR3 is TGTGCCACCAGCAGAGACTATACAGGGGTTGTCTACAATGAGCAGTTCTTC. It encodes CATSRDYTGVVYNEQFF.

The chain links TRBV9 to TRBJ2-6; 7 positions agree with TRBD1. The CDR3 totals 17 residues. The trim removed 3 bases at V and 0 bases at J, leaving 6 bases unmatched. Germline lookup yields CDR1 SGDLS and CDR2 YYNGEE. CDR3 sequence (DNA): TGTGCCAGCAGCGACAGGGGATTTAACTCTGGGGCCAACGTCCTGACTTTC. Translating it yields CASSDRGFNSGANVLTF.

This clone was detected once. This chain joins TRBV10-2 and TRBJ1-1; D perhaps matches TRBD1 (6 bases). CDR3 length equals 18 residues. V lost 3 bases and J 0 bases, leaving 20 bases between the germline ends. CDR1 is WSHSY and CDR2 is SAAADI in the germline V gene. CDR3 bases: TGCGCCAGCAGTGAACCTAAGCTGACAGGTTATCTGAACACTGAAGCTTTCTTT. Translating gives CASSEPKLTGYLNTEAFF.

CDR3 loop: CASSSAGHPSGNTIYF. The CDR3 DNA reads as TGTGCCAGCAGTTCAGCGGGACACCCCTCTGGAAACACCATATATTTT. The chain carries TRBV6-6 and TRBJ1-3, with a tentative D call TRBD1 (6 bases). Trimming took off 4 bases at V and 0 bases at J, with 13 bases between the two ends. In germline, CDR1 is MNHNY, CDR2 SVGAGI (reference sequence). The CDR3 is made up of 16 amino acids.

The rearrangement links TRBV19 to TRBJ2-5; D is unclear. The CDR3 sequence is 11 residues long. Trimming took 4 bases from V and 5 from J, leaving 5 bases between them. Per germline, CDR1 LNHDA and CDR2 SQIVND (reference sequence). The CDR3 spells CASSTGETQYF. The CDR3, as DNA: TGTGCCAGTAGTACCGGGGAGACCCAGTACTTC.

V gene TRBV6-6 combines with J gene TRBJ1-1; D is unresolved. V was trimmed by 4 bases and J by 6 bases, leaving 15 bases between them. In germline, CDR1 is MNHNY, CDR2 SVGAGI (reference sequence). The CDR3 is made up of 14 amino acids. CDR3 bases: TGTGCCAGCAGTTTCTCGGGCGCAACGGCTGAAGCTTTCTTT. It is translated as CASSFSGATAEAFF.

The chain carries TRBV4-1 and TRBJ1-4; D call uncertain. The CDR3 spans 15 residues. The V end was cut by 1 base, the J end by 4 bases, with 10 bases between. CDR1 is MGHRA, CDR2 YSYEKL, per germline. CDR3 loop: CASSQVVTFNEKLFF. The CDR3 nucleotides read TGCGCCAGCAGCCAAGTAGTCACCTTTAATGAAAAACTGTTTTTT.

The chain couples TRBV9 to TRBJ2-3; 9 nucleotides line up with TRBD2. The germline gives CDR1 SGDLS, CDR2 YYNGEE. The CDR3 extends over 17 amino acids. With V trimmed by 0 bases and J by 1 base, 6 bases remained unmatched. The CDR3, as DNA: TGTGCCAGCAGCGTAGCTCGGGCTAGCGGGGGCACAGATACGCAGTATTTT. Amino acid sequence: CASSVARASGGTDTQYF.

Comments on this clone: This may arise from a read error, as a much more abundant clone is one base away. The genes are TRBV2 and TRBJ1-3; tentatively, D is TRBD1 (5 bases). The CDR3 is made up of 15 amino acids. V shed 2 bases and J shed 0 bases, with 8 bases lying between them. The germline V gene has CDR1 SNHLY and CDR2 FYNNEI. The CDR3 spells CASSERGFSGNTIYF. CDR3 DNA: TGTGCCAGCAGTGAACGGGGGTTCTCTGGAAACACCATATATTTT.

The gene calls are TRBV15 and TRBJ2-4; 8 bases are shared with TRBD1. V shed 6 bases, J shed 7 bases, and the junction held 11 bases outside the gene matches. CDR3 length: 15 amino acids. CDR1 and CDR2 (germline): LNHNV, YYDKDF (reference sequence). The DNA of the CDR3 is TGTGCCACCAGAGAGACGCGCAGGGGGCGTAACATTCAGTACTTC. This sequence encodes CATRETRRGRNIQYF.

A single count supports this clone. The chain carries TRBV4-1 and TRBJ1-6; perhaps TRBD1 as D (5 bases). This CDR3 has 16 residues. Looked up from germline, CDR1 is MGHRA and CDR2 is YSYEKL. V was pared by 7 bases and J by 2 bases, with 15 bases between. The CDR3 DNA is TGCGCCAGCACCCCGGGGGGGGGTACCTATAATTCACCCCTCCACTTT. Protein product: CASTPGGGTYNSPLHF.

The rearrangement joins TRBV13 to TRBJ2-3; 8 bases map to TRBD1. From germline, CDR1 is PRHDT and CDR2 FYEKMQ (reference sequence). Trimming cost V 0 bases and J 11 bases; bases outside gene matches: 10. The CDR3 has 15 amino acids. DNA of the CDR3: TGTGCCAGCAGCTTAGGGGAGGACAGGGAGTTTGGGCAGTATTTT. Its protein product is CASSLGEDREFGQYF.

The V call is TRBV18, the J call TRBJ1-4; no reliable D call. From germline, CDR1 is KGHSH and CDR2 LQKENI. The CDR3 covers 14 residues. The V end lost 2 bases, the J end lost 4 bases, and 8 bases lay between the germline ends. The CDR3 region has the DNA TGTGCCAGCTCACCAGGCTCCCATAATGAAAAACTGTTTTTT. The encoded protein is CASSPGSHNEKLFF.

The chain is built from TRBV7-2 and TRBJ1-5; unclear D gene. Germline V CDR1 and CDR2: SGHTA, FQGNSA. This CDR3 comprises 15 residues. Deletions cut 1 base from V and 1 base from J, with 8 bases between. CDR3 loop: CASSLVEGSNQPQHF. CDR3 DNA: TGTGCCAGCAGCTTAGTCGAGGGAAGCAATCAGCCCCAGCATTTT. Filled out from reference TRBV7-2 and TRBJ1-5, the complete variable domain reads GAGVSQSPSNKVTEKGKDVELRCDPISGHTALYWYRQSLGQGLEFLIYFQGNSAPDKSGLPSDRFSAERTGGSVSTLTIQRTQQEDSAVYLCASSLVEGSNQPQHFGDGTRLSIL.

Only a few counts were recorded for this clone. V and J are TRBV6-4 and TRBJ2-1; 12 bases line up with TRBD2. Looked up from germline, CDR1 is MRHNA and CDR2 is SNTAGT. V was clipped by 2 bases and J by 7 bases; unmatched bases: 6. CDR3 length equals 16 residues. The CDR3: CASSDLAGGHLNEQFF. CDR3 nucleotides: TGTGCCAGCAGTGACCTAGCGGGGGGGCACTTAAATGAGCAGTTCTTC.

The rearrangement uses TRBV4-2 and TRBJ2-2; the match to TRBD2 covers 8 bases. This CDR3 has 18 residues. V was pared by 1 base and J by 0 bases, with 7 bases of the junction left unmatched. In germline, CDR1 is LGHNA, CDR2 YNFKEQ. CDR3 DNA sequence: TGTGCCAGCAGCCAAGGGCTCGGGGGGGACGCGAACACCGGGGAGCTGTTTTTT. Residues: CASSQGLGGDANTGELFF.

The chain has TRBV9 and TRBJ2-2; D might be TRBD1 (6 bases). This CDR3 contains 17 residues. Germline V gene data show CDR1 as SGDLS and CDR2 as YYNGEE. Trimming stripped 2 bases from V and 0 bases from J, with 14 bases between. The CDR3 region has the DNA TGTGCCAGCAGCGTCCCCCTCCAGGGGCCGAACACCGGGGAGCTGTTTTTT. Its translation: CASSVPLQGPNTGELFF.

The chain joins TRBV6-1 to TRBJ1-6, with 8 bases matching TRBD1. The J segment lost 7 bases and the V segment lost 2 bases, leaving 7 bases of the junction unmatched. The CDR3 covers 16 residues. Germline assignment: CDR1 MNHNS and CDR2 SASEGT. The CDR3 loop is CASSEPRGHSNSPLHF. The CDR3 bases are TGTGCCAGCAGTGAACCCAGGGGGCATTCGAATTCACCCCTCCACTTT.

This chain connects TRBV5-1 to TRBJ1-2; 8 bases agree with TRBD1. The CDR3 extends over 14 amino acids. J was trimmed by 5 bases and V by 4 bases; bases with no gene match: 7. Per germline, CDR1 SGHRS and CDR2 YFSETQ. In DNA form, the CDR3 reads TGCGCCAGCAGCCCAGACAGGGGAATATATGGCTACACCTTC. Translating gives CASSPDRGIYGYTF.

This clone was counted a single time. CDR3 DNA: TGTGCCAGCTCACTCTATAGCTCTTCCTACGAGCAGTACGTC. It translates to CASSLYSSSYEQYV. The chain is built from TRBV18 and TRBJ2-7; D is uncertain. Between the trimmed V and J ends, which lost 4 bases and 1 base, there was a span of 11 bases. The germline V gene encodes CDR1 KGHSH and CDR2 LQKENI. The CDR3 runs 14 residues.